The clone carrying this T cell receptor (beta chain) was seen only once. Its antigen is still unknown. The run depth of the assay was deep. Libraries were prepared by immunoSEQ multiplex PCR; TCRdb keeps only in-frame clonotypes and omits some of them. The repertoire holds about 2.2 million clones, with about 93% as singletons. CD45RO negativity and positive selection for CCR7 defined naive CD8 cells, a population that excluded terminally differentiated effector memory CD45RA+ cells. These data come from a study of shared clonotypes between healthy human individuals. General study points: Large sequencing depth failed to make sorted-subset sequencing complete, rarefaction showed.

The CDR3 extends over 17 amino acids. Losses at the gene ends were 5 bases for V and 7 bases for J; bases not matched to a gene: 11. Germline V gene sequence: CDR1 MNHEY, CDR2 SMNVEV (reference sequence). This clonotype was sampled from a man between 18 and 29 years old in good health. Some clones in this sample may be carry-over from other donors' samples. J is TRBJ2-1 and V is TRBV27; the match to TRBD2 covers 13 bases. Material: naive CD8+ T cells from PBMCs. CDR3 sequence: CASSPRPGLAGENEQFF. The CDR3 nucleotides are TGTGCCAGCAGTCCGCGGCCCGGACTAGCGGGAGAGAATGAGCAGTTCTTC.